This TCR beta chain was sequenced for a study of vaccination and CD4 T cells after COVID-19. The assay that was used to sequence DNA from cultured CD4+ T cells was the Oncomine TCR Beta short-read assay. MiXCR, applied by TCRdb to the PCR reads, yields one record per CDR3 protein. Of roughly 25,000 distinct CDR3 sequences listed, about 54% were seen once; the top ten hold around 2.8%. A remark on this clonotype: Antigen: not known.

With 5 bases clipped from V and 5 bases from J, the junction kept 9 bases outside the gene matches. The germline V gene encodes CDR1 MDHEN and CDR2 SYDVKM. The CDR3 loop spans 15 amino acids. Treatment: approximately 11-day PBMC culture with coronavirus spike peptide pools or control peptides (ViraFEST assay). This receptor was obtained from a human donor who had recovered from COVID-19. This chain uses TRBV28 with TRBJ2-5, with 9 positions matching TRBD1. The specimen sequenced was CD4+ T cells from blood, cultured in vitro. DNA of the CDR3: TGTGCCAGCAGTCCCTCGGGACAGGGTACCGAGACCCAGTACTTC. It translates to CASSPSGQGTETQYF.